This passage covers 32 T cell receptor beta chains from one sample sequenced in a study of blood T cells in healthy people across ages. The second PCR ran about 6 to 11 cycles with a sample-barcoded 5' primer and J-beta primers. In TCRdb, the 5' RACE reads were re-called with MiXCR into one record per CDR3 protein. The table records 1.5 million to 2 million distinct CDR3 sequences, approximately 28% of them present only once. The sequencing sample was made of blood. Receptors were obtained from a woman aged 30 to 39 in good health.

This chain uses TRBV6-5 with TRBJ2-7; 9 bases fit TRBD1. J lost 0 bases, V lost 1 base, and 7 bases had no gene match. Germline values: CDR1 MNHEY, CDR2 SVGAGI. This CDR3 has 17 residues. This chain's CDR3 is CASSYYFGQGHSYEQYF. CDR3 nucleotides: TGTGCCAGCAGTTACTACTTCGGACAGGGGCACTCCTACGAGCAGTACTTC.

CDR3 DNA sequence: TGCAGCACTGGGGGGGACGGGCCCTACGAGCAGTACTTC. This translates into CSTGGDGPYEQYF. The genes are TRBV29-1 and TRBJ2-7; 7 nucleotides agree with TRBD2. CDR1 and CDR2 (germline): SQVTM, ANQGSEA. The junction had 9 bases not matched to a gene; V was cut back by 8 bases and J by 2 bases. CDR3 length: 13 residues.

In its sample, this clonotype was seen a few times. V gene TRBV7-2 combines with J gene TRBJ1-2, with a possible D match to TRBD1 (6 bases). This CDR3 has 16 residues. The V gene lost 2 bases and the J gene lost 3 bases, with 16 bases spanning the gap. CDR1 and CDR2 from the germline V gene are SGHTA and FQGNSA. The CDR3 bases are TGTGCCAGCAGCTTACACGGGACACGAATGGACTATGGCTACACCTTC. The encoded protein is CASSLHGTRMDYGYTF.

The CDR3 sequence is CSASPDRLNTGELFF. The CDR3 DNA is TGCAGTGCTAGTCCAGATAGACTGAACACCGGGGAGCTGTTTTTT. The chain uses TRBV20-1 and TRBJ2-2, with D unclear. Germline V gene sequence: CDR1 DFQATT, CDR2 SNEGSKA (reference sequence). Trimming pared 3 bases from V and 1 base from J, leaving 12 bases between. The CDR3 is 15 amino acids.

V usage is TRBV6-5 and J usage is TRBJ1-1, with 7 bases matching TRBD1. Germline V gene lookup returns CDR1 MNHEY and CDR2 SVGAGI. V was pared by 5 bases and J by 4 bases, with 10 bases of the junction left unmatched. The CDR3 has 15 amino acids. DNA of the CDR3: TGTGCCAGCAGTCGCGGACAGGCCAGGGGCACTGAAGCTTTCTTT. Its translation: CASSRGQARGTEAFF.

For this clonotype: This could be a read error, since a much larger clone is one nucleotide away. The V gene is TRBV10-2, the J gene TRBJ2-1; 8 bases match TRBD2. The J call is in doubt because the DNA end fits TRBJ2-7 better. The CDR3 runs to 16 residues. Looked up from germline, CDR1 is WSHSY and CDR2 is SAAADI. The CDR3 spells CASSEFTGLVYNEQYF. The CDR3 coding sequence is TGCGCCAGCAGTGAGTTTACGGGACTAGTTTACAATGAGCAGTACTTC.

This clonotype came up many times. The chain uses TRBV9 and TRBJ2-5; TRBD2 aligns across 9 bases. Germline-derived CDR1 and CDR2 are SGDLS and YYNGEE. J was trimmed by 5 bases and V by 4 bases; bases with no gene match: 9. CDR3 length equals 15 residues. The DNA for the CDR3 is TGTGCCAGCAGCTTCACTAGCGGGTCGGGGGAGACCCAGTACTTC. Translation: CASSFTSGSGETQYF. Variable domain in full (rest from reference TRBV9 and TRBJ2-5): DSGVTQTPKHLITATGQRVTLRCSPRSGDLSVYWYQQSLDQGLQFLIQYYNGEERAKGNILERFSAQQFPDLHSELNLSSLELGDSALYFCASSFTSGSGETQYFGPGTRLLVL.

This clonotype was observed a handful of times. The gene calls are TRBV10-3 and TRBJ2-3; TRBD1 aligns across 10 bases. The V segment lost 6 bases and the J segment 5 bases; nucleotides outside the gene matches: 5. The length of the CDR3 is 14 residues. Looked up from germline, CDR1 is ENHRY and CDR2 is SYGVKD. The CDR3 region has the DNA TGTGCCATCAGCCCGGGACAGGGGCAAGATACGCAGTATTTT. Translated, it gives CAISPGQGQDTQYF.

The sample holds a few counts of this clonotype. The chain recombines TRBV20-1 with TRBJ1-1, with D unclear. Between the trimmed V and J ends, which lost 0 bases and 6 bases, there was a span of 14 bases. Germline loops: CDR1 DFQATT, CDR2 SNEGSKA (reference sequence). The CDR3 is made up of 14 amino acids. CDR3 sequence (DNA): TGCAGTGCTAGAGATCAGAACAAGGCAGCTGAAGCTTTCTTT. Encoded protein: CSARDQNKAAEAFF.

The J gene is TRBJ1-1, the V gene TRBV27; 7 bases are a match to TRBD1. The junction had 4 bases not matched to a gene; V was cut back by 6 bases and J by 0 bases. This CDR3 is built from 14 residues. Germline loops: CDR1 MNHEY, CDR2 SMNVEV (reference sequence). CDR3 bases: TGTGCCAGCAGACAGGGGTTCATGAACACTGAAGCTTTCTTT. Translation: CASRQGFMNTEAFF.

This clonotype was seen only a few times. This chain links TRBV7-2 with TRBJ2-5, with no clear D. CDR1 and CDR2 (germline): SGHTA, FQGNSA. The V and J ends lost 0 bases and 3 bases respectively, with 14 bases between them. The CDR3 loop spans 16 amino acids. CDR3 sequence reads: CASSLALGPYEETQYF. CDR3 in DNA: TGTGCCAGCAGCTTAGCGCTCGGGCCCTACGAAGAGACCCAGTACTTC.

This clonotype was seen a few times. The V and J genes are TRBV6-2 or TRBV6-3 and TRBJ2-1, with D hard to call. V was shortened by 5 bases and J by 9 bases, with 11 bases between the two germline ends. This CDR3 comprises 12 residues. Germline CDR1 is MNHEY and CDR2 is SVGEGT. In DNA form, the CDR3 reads TGTGCCAGCAGTCCCCTTATGGTTGAGCAGTTCTTC. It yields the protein CASSPLMVEQFF.

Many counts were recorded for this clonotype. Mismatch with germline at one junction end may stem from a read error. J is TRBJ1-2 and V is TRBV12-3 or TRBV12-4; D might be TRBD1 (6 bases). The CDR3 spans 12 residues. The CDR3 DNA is TGTGCCGGCAGGGGTAACGGCTATGGCTACACCTTC. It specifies CAGRGNGYGYTF.

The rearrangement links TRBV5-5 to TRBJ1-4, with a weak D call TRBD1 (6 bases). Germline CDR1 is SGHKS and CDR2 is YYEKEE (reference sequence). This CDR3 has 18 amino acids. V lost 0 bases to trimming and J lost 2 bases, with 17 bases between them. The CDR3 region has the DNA TGTGCCAGCAGCTTGGTATCTCACAGGGAGGCGACTAATGAAAAACTGTTTTTT. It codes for CASSLVSHREATNEKLFF. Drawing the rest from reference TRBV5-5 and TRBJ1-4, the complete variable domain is DAGVTQSPTHLIKTRGQQVTLRCSPISGHKSVSWYQQVLGQGPQFIFQYYEKEERGRGNFPDRFSARQFPNYSSELNVNALLLGDSALYLCASSLVSHREATNEKLFFGSGTQLSVL.

The CDR3 sequence is CASSQDLIGELFF. CDR3 bases: TGTGCCAGCAGCCAAGATCTAATCGGGGAGCTGTTTTTT. The chain employs TRBV14 and TRBJ2-2; no reliable D call. V was cut by 0 bases and J by 7 bases, with 6 bases left in between. The CDR3 has 13 residues. Looked up from germline, CDR1 is SGHDN and CDR2 is FVKESK. Full variable domain (remainder filled in from reference TRBV14 and TRBJ2-2): EAGVTQFPSHSVIEKGQTVTLRCDPISGHDNLYWYRRVMGKEIKFLLHFVKESKQDESGMPNNRFLAERTGGTYSTLKVQPAELEDSGVYFCASSQDLIGELFFGEGSRLTVL.

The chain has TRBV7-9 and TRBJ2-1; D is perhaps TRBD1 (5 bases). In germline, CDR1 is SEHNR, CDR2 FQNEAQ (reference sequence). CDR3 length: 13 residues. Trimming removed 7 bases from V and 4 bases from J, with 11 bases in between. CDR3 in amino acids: CASTTTVYNEQFF. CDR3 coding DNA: TGTGCCAGCACTACGACAGTTTACAATGAGCAGTTCTTC.

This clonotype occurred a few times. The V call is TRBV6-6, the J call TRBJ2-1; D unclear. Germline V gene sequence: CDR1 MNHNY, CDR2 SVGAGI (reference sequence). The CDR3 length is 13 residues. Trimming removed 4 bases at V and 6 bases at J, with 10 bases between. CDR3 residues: CASSSRWGNEQFF. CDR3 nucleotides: TGTGCCAGCAGTTCCCGTTGGGGCAATGAGCAGTTCTTC.

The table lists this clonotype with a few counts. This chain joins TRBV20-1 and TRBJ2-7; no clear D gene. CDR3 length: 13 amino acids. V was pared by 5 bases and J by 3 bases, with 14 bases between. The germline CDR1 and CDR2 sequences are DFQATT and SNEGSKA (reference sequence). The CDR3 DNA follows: TGCAGTGCTTCGATCGCCCCAGGCTACGAGCAGTACTTC. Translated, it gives CSASIAPGYEQYF.

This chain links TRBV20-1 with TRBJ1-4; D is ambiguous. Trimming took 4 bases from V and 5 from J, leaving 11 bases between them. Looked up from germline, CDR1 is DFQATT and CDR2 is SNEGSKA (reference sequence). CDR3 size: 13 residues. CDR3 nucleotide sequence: TGCAGTGCTACCGAGGCAGGAAATGAAAAACTGTTTTTT. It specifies CSATEAGNEKLFF.

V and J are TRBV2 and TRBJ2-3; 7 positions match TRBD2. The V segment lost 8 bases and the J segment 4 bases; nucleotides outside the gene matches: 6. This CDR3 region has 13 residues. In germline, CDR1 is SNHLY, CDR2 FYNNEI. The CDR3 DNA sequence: TGTGCCAGCCGTCGGGGGGAGCCAGATACGCAGTATTTT. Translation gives CASRRGEPDTQYF.

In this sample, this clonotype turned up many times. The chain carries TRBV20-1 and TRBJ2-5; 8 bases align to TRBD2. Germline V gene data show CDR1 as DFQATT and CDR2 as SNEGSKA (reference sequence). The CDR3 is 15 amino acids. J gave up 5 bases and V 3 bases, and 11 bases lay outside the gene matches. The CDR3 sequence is CSASRGSGRSETQYF. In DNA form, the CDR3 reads TGCAGTGCTAGCCGGGGGAGCGGGAGATCTGAGACCCAGTACTTC.

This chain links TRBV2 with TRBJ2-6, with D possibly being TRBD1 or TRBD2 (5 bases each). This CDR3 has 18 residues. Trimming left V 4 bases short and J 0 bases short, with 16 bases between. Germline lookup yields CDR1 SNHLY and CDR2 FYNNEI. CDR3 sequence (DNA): TGTGCCAGCAGTGCCTGGGGACCCCTGAGCTCTGGGGCCAACGTCCTGACTTTC. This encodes CASSAWGPLSSGANVLTF.

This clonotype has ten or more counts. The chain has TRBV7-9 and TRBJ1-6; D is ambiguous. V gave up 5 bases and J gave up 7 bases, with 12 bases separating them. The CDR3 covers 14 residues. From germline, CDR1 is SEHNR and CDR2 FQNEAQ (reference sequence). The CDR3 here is CASSASGPNSPLHF. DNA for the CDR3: TGTGCCAGCAGCGCGTCAGGTCCGAATTCACCCCTCCACTTT.

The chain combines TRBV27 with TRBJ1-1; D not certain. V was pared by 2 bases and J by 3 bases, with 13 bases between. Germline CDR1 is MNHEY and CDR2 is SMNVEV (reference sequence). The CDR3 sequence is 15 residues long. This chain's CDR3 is CASSLLGPRYTEAFF. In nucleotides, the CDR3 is TGTGCCAGCAGTTTACTCGGGCCGCGGTACACTGAAGCTTTCTTT.

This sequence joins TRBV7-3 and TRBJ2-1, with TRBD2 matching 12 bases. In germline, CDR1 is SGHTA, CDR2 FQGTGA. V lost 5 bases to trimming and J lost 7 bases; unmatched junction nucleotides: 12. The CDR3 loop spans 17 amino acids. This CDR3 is CASSPTRLAGGPNEQFF. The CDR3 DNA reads TGTGCCAGCAGCCCTACGAGGCTAGCGGGGGGGCCTAATGAGCAGTTCTTC. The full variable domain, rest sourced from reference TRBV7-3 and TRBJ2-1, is GAGVSQTPSNKVTEKGKYVELRCDPISGHTALYWYRQSLGQGPEFLIYFQGTGAADDSGLPNDRFFAVRPEGSVSTLKIQRTERGDSAVYLCASSPTRLAGGPNEQFFGPGTRLTVL.

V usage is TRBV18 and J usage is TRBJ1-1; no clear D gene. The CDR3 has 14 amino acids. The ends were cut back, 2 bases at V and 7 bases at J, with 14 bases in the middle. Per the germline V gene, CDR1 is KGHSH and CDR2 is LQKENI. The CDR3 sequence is CASSPESYGVEAFF. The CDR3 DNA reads TGTGCCAGCTCACCAGAGAGTTATGGGGTTGAAGCTTTCTTT.

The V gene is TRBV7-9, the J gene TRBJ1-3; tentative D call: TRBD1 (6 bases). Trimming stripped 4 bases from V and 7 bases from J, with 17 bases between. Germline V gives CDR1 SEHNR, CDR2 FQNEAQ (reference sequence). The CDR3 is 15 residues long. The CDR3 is CASSSNAGRGNTIYF. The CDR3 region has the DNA TGTGCCAGCAGCTCTAATGCAGGGAGGGGGAACACCATATATTTT.

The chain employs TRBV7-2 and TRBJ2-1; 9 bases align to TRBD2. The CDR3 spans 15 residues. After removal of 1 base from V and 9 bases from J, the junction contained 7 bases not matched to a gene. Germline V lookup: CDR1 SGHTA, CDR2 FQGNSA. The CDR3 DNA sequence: TGTGCCAGCAGCTTAGGCGGGGGGGGACGTATTGAGCAGTTCTTC. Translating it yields CASSLGGGGRIEQFF.

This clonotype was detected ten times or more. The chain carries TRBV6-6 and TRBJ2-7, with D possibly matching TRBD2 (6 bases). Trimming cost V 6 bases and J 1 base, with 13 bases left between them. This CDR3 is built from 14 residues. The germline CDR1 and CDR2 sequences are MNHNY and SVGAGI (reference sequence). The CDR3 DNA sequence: TGTGCCAGCAGGGAGACAGCGGGTTCCTACGAGCAGTACTTC. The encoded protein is CASRETAGSYEQYF.

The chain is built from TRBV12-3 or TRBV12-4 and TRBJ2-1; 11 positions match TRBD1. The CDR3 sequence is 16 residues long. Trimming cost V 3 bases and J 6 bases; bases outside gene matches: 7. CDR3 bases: TGTGCCAGCAGTTTTATCCCCGGGACAGGGGGCAATGAGCAGTTCTTC. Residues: CASSFIPGTGGNEQFF.

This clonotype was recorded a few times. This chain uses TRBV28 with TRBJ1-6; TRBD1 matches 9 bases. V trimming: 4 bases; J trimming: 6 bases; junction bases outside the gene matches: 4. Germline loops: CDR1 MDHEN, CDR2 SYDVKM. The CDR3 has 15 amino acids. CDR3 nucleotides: TGTGCCAGCAGTTCCGGGGACAGGGCTAATTCACCCCTCCACTTT. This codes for CASSSGDRANSPLHF.

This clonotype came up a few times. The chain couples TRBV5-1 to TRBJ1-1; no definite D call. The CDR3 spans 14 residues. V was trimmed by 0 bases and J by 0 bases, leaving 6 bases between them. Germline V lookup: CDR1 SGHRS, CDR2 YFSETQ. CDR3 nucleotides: TGCGCCAGCAGCTTGGTACATCTGAACACTGAAGCTTTCTTT. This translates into CASSLVHLNTEAFF.